Following are 31 T cell receptor beta chains from one sample sequenced in a study of cytomegalovirus exposure and HLA in healthy donors. Amplification used 60 Vbeta primers and 13 Jbeta primers. Libraries were prepared by immunoSEQ multiplex PCR; TCRdb keeps only in-frame clonotypes and omits some of them. Of 150,000 to 200,000 clones listed, over 60% were seen once; the top ten hold more than 13%. Sequenced input: PBMCs. These TCRs come from a man aged 50-60 years in good health and CMV-seropositive.

The V gene is TRBV25-1, the J gene TRBJ1-6, with D perhaps TRBD1 (5 bases). CDR1 and CDR2 from the germline V gene are MGHDK and SYGVNS. Trimming removed 8 bases from V and 7 bases from J, with 15 bases in between. The CDR3 sequence is 14 residues long. CDR3 nucleotide sequence: TGTGCCAGCGGCCCCACAGGTCTCAATTCACCCCTCCACTTT. Translating it yields CASGPTGLNSPLHF. Combining the CDR3 with reference TRBV25-1 and TRBJ1-6 gives the whole variable domain EADIYQTPRYLVIGTGKKITLECSQTMGHDKMYWYQQDPGMELHLIHYSYGVNSTEKGDLSSESTVSRIRTEHFPLTLESARPSHTSQYLCASGPTGLNSPLHFGNGTRLTVT.

The chain joins TRBV5-5 to TRBJ2-2; D is ambiguous. The CDR3 totals 15 residues. In germline, CDR1 is SGHKS, CDR2 YYEKEE (reference sequence). The germline V and J ends were trimmed by 4 bases and 2 bases, with 12 bases remaining between them. CDR3: CASSVWRPNTGELFF. Written as DNA, the CDR3 is TGTGCCAGCAGCGTGTGGAGACCTAACACCGGGGAGCTGTTTTTT.

The rearrangement joins TRBV6-1 to TRBJ2-5, with D possibly being TRBD2 (6 bases). There are 15 residues in the CDR3. Trimming pared 4 bases from V and 4 bases from J, leaving 16 bases between. Germline CDR1 MNHNS, CDR2 SASEGT. This CDR3 is CASSARDSLRETQYF. CDR3 sequence (DNA): TGTGCCAGCAGTGCACGGGACTCCCTCAGAGAGACCCAGTACTTC.

The chain joins TRBV4-2 to TRBJ2-5; possible D gene TRBD1, 6 bases. Germline CDR1 and CDR2: LGHNA and YNFKEQ. V lost 1 base to trimming and J lost 6 bases, with 15 bases between them. The CDR3 contains 15 residues. Here the CDR3 DNA reads TGTGCCAGCAGCCAAGTGAACCAGGGGATAAAGACCCAGTACTTC. Translation: CASSQVNQGIKTQYF.

The chain carries TRBV28 and TRBJ1-2, with 8 bases matching TRBD1. Germline V CDR1 and CDR2: MDHEN, SYDVKM. The CDR3 spans 15 residues. V lost 6 bases to trimming and J lost 8 bases; unmatched junction nucleotides: 14. CDR3 region: CASSQDREILNGYTF. CDR3 in DNA: TGTGCCAGCAGCCAGGACAGGGAAATATTGAACGGCTACACCTTC.

This chain uses TRBV5-6 with TRBJ1-1, with 12 bases lining up with TRBD1. The CDR3 sequence is 15 residues long. V lost 2 bases to trimming and J lost 2 bases; unmatched junction nucleotides: 1. In germline, CDR1 is SGHDT, CDR2 YYEEEE. The CDR3 coding sequence is TGTGCCAGCAGCTTCGGGACAGGGGGCAACACTGAAGCTTTCTTT. As protein: CASSFGTGGNTEAFF.

The gene calls are TRBV2 and TRBJ1-4, with D perhaps TRBD1 (6 bases). The V and J ends lost 5 bases and 7 bases respectively, with 14 bases between them. Germline lookup yields CDR1 SNHLY and CDR2 FYNNEI. The CDR3 length is 14 residues. CDR3 in amino acids: CASSSTGNGEKLFF. In DNA, the CDR3 is TGTGCCAGCAGTTCCACAGGGAATGGTGAAAAACTGTTTTTT.

V gene TRBV28 combines with J gene TRBJ1-2, with 7 bases lining up with TRBD1. Per germline, CDR1 MDHEN and CDR2 SYDVKM. V shed 4 bases and J 4 bases; nucleotides not matched to a gene: 12. The CDR3 is 16 amino acids. The chain's CDR3 is CASSSSGGSPLYGYTF. CDR3 sequence (DNA): TGTGCCAGCAGTTCTTCAGGGGGATCCCCCCTCTATGGCTACACCTTC.

The rearrangement uses TRBV6-4 and TRBJ1-1, with 7 positions matching TRBD1. Germline V lookup: CDR1 MRHNA, CDR2 SNTAGT. This CDR3 comprises 13 residues. J was trimmed by 1 base and V by 6 bases; bases with no gene match: 2. The CDR3 region has the DNA TGTGCCAGCAGACAGGGGAGGAACACTGAAGCTTTCTTT. This translates into CASRQGRNTEAFF.

This chain uses TRBV4-1 with TRBJ1-5; D ambiguous. Germline CDR1 MGHRA, CDR2 YSYEKL. The length of the CDR3 is 14 residues. V lost 0 bases and J 3 bases, leaving 6 bases between the germline ends. The CDR3 sequence: CASSQEAFNQPQHF. The CDR3 coding sequence is TGCGCCAGCAGCCAAGAAGCCTTCAATCAGCCCCAGCATTTT.

V gene TRBV7-9 combines with J gene TRBJ2-1, with 9 bases matching TRBD1. Germline values: CDR1 SEHNR, CDR2 FQNEAQ (reference sequence). With V trimmed by 4 bases and J by 9 bases, 4 bases remained unmatched. The CDR3 totals 13 residues. CDR3 DNA sequence: TGTGCCAGCAGCTCCCGACAGGGGGGTGAGCAGTTCTTC. Protein sequence: CASSSRQGGEQFF.

The chain couples TRBV7-7 to TRBJ2-2; D gene ambiguous. V lost 4 bases to trimming and J lost 4 bases, with 10 bases between them. Germline V gene sequence: CDR1 SSHAT, CDR2 FNYEAQ (reference sequence). The CDR3 consists of 14 residues. Here the CDR3 DNA reads TGTGCCAGCAGCTCCCGCGTCGGCACCGGGGAGCTGTTTTTT. Its translation: CASSSRVGTGELFF.

This sequence joins TRBV15 and TRBJ1-6, with 7 bases that match TRBD1. J lost 4 bases, V lost 5 bases, and 5 bases had no gene match. The CDR3 length is 15 residues. Germline loops: CDR1 LNHNV, CDR2 YYDKDF (reference sequence). As DNA, the CDR3 is TGTGCCACCAGCCGGGACAGAGATTATAATTCACCCCTCCACTTT. Translating gives CATSRDRDYNSPLHF.

The chain links TRBV27 to TRBJ1-5; D is ambiguous. This CDR3 has 15 amino acids. CDR1 and CDR2 from the germline V gene are MNHEY and SMNVEV (reference sequence). Trimming cost V 3 bases and J 2 bases, with 11 bases left between them. The CDR3 nucleotides read TGTGCCAGCAGTTTTGATAGACTGGGCAATCAGCCCCAGCATTTT. Protein: CASSFDRLGNQPQHF.

V and J are TRBV7-2 and TRBJ1-3, with D unresolved. This CDR3 has 15 amino acids. Germline assignment: CDR1 SGHTA and CDR2 FQGNSA. Between the trimmed V and J ends, which lost 0 bases and 2 bases, there was a span of 8 bases. The CDR3 nucleotides are TGTGCCAGCAGCTTAGCCGGACTAACTGGAAACACCATATATTTT. Translated: CASSLAGLTGNTIYF. Based on the CDR3 plus reference TRBV7-2 and TRBJ1-3, the full variable domain is GAGVSQSPSNKVTEKGKDVELRCDPISGHTALYWYRQSLGQGLEFLIYFQGNSAPDKSGLPSDRFSAERTGGSVSTLTIQRTQQEDSAVYLCASSLAGLTGNTIYFGEGSWLTVV.

The genes are TRBV5-4 and TRBJ1-1, with 12 positions matching TRBD1. V was clipped by 0 bases and J by 5 bases; unmatched bases: 8. Looked up from germline, CDR1 is SGHNT and CDR2 is YYREEE (reference sequence). The CDR3 contains 17 residues. In DNA form, the CDR3 reads TGTGCCAGCAGCTTGGCGGGGACAGGGGGCGCGAGGACTGAAGCTTTCTTT. It codes for CASSLAGTGGARTEAFF.

This chain uses TRBV27 with TRBJ1-3, with D hard to call. Trimming took off 6 bases at V and 2 bases at J, with 14 bases between the two ends. The germline CDR1 and CDR2 sequences are MNHEY and SMNVEV (reference sequence). This CDR3 has 15 residues. CDR3 region: CASSAARGTGNTIYF. CDR3 in DNA: TGTGCCAGCAGCGCCGCCCGGGGTACTGGAAACACCATATATTTT.

This chain links TRBV28 with TRBJ1-4; TRBD1 agrees at 7 bases. The CDR3 length is 13 residues. Per germline, CDR1 MDHEN and CDR2 SYDVKM. The V gene end was trimmed by 6 bases and the J gene end by 8 bases; junction bases not matched to a gene: 6. CDR3 DNA sequence: TGTGCCAGCAGATTAACAGGGGAGGAAAAACTGTTTTTT. Its protein product is CASRLTGEEKLFF.

The table lists this clone with a few counts. The chain couples TRBV28 to TRBJ2-4, with TRBD2 identical over 7 bases. The CDR3 is made up of 11 amino acids. The germline V gene has CDR1 MDHEN and CDR2 SYDVKM. Trimming at V came to 6 bases and at J to 9 bases, leaving 2 bases not matched to a gene. This CDR3 reads CASSGGSIQYF. DNA for the CDR3: TGTGCCAGCAGCGGGGGGAGCATTCAGTACTTC.

V usage is TRBV19 and J usage is TRBJ1-1; D may be TRBD1 (6 bases). The V end lost 5 bases, the J end lost 7 bases, and 17 bases lay between the germline ends. Germline V gives CDR1 LNHDA, CDR2 SQIVND (reference sequence). There are 14 residues in the CDR3. As DNA, the CDR3 is TGTGCCAGTAGTTTACAGGGTTTTAGGGGTGAAGCTTTCTTT. Protein product: CASSLQGFRGEAFF.

J is TRBJ2-6 and V is TRBV6-6; 9 bases match TRBD1. The V and J ends lost 6 bases and 3 bases, in that order; junction bases with no gene match: 3. The CDR3 is 15 amino acids. CDR1 is MNHNY, CDR2 SVGAGI, per germline (reference sequence). In DNA, the CDR3 is TGTGCCAGCAGGGGACAGGGAAGTGGGGCCAACGTCCTGACTTTC. Residues: CASRGQGSGANVLTF.

The chain is built from TRBV6-1 and TRBJ1-2; D may be TRBD1 (6 bases). The CDR3 loop spans 14 amino acids. V lost 7 bases, J lost 6 bases, and 18 bases lay in between. Germline V CDR1 and CDR2: MNHNS, SASEGT. CDR3 loop: CASNRDTLGDGYTF. CDR3 sequence (DNA): TGTGCCAGCAACCGGGACACCCTGGGTGATGGCTACACCTTC.

This clone has just one count. The chain combines TRBV27 with TRBJ2-7; 7 positions match TRBD1. J was trimmed by 4 bases and V by 4 bases; bases with no gene match: 10. Germline CDR1 MNHEY, CDR2 SMNVEV (reference sequence). This CDR3 has 15 residues. The CDR3 bases are TGTGCCAGCAGTTCCGGGACAGCAGGCGGGTACGAGCAGTACTTC. It yields the protein CASSSGTAGGYEQYF.

The rearrangement joins TRBV7-2 to TRBJ2-6; D perhaps matches TRBD2 (6 bases). V was clipped by 3 bases and J by 0 bases, with 12 bases between them. Germline assignment: CDR1 SGHTA and CDR2 FQGNSA. The CDR3 contains 17 residues. The chain's CDR3 is CASSFSGRSSGANVLTF. CDR3 sequence (DNA): TGTGCCAGCAGCTTTTCAGGGAGGAGCTCTGGGGCCAACGTCCTGACTTTC.

The chain has TRBV4-3 and TRBJ1-1; TRBD1 might be the D (5 bases). Per the germline V gene, CDR1 is LGHNA and CDR2 is YSLEER. V lost 0 bases and J 3 bases, leaving 23 bases between the germline ends. The CDR3 runs 19 residues. The chain's CDR3 is CASSQDRESYGGSDTEAFF. CDR3 coding DNA: TGCGCCAGCAGCCAAGATCGTGAGAGTTATGGGGGGTCGGACACTGAAGCTTTCTTT.

This clone was picked up one time. The CDR3 is CAWSVRQGRTTEAFF. CDR3 coding DNA: TGTGCCTGGAGTGTACGACAGGGACGAACAACTGAAGCTTTCTTT. J is TRBJ1-1 and V is TRBV30; 7 bases match TRBD1. This CDR3 comprises 15 residues. Germline V lookup: CDR1 GTSNPN, CDR2 SVGIG (reference sequence). The J segment lost 5 bases and the V segment lost 0 bases, leaving 9 bases of the junction unmatched.

This chain links TRBV14 with TRBJ1-3; D is perhaps TRBD1 (5 bases). The V gene's germline CDR1 is SGHDN and CDR2 FVKESK. V lost 2 bases and J lost 4, with 6 bases in between. The CDR3 consists of 13 residues. DNA of the CDR3: TGTGCCAGCAGCCAAACAGGAGGAAACACCATATATTTT. This codes for CASSQTGGNTIYF.

This clone is a singleton in its sample. The rearrangement joins TRBV2 to TRBJ2-3; 8 bases are shared with TRBD2. The germline V gene encodes CDR1 SNHLY and CDR2 FYNNEI. This CDR3 comprises 15 residues. V shed 3 bases and J 3 bases; nucleotides not matched to a gene: 5. CDR3 in amino acids: CASSDQRGTTDTQYF. Written as DNA, the CDR3 is TGTGCCAGCAGTGACCAGCGGGGGACTACAGATACGCAGTATTTT.

The V call is TRBV21-1, the J call TRBJ1-1. TRBV21-1 is termed a pseudogene. The CDR3 spans 15 residues. DNA for the CDR3: TGTGCCAGCAGCATCTACATCGGGGGTCGGACTGAAGCTTTCTTT. Translation gives CASSIYIGGRTEAFF.

The chain couples TRBV5-1 to TRBJ2-3; 7 nucleotides line up with TRBD2. CDR3 length: 15 residues. Germline V gives CDR1 SGHRS, CDR2 YFSETQ. The junction had 6 bases not matched to a gene; V was cut back by 4 bases and J by 1 base. The CDR3 spells CASSLIGGGTDTQYF. Written as DNA, the CDR3 is TGCGCCAGCAGCCTAATTGGGGGGGGCACAGATACGCAGTATTTT.

Regarding this clone: Other DNA sequences in the sample encode the same CDR3. The genes are TRBV2 and TRBJ2-7; a possible D gene is TRBD2 (6 bases). CDR1 and CDR2 (germline): SNHLY, FYNNEI. There are 12 residues in the CDR3. The V gene lost 8 bases and the J gene lost 1 base, with 9 bases spanning the gap. The CDR3 nucleotides read TGTGCCAGCCGCGGGGAATCCTACGAGCAGTACGTC. Translation gives CASRGESYEQYV.